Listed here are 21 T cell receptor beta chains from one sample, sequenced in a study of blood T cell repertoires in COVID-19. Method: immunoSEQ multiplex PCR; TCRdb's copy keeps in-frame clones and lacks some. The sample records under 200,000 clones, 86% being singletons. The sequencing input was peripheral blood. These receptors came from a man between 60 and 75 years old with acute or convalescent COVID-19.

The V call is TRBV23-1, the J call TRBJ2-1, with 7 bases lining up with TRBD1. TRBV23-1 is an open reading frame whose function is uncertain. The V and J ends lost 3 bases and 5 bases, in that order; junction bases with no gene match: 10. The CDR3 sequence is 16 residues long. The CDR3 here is CASSHPRGTPHNEQFF. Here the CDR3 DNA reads TGCGCCAGCAGTCACCCCAGGGGGACCCCCCACAATGAGCAGTTCTTC.

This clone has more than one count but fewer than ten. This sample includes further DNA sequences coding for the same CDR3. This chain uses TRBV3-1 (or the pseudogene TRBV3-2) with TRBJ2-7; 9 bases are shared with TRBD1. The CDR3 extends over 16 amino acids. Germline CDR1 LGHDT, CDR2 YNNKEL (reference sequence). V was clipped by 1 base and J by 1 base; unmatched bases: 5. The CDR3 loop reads CASSQAPGTGSYEQYF. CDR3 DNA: TGTGCCAGCAGCCAAGCCCCCGGGACAGGGTCCTACGAGCAGTACTTC.

CDR3 sequence: CASSLGGSNYGYTF. The CDR3 DNA reads as TGCGCCAGCAGCTTAGGGGGTAGTAACTATGGCTACACCTTC. The chain employs TRBV5-1 and TRBJ1-2; weak D call: TRBD1 (6 bases). This CDR3 spans 14 amino acids. V was cut by 2 bases and J by 1 base, with 9 bases left in between. The V gene's germline CDR1 is SGHRS and CDR2 YFSETQ.

This chain's CDR3 is CASSTRGLTGDSGEQYF. CDR3 DNA: TGTGCCAGTAGTACCCGAGGTTTGACGGGGGACTCTGGCGAGCAGTACTTC. V is TRBV19 and J is TRBJ2-7; a weak D match, TRBD2 (6 bases). Per the germline V gene, CDR1 is LNHDA and CDR2 is SQIVND (reference sequence). The CDR3 contains 17 residues. Trimming stripped 4 bases from V and 6 bases from J, with 25 bases between.

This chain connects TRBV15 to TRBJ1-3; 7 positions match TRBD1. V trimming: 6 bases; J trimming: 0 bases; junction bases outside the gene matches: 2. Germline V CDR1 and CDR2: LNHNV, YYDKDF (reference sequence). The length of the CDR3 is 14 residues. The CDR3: CATSRDSSGNTIYF. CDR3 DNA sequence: TGTGCCACCAGTCGGGACAGCTCTGGAAACACCATATATTTT.

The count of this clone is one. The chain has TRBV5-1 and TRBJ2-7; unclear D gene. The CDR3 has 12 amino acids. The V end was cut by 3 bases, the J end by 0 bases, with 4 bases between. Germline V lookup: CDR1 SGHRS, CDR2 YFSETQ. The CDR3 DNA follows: TGCGCCAGCAGCTCTAACTCCTACGAGCAGTACTTC. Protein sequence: CASSSNSYEQYF. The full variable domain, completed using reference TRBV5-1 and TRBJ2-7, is KAGVTQTPRYLIKTRGQQVTLSCSPISGHRSVSWYQQTPGQGLQFLFEYFSETQRNKGNFPGRFSGRQFSNSRSEMNVSTLELGDSALYLCASSSNSYEQYFGPGTRLTVT.

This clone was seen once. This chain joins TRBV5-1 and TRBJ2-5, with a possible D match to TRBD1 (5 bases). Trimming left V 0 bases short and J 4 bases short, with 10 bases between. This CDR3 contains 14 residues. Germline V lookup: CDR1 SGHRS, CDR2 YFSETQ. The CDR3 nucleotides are TGCGCCAGCAGCTTGGAGGGCCAGGGAGAGACCCAGTACTTC. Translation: CASSLEGQGETQYF. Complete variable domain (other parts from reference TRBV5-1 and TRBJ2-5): KAGVTQTPRYLIKTRGQQVTLSCSPISGHRSVSWYQQTPGQGLQFLFEYFSETQRNKGNFPGRFSGRQFSNSRSEMNVSTLELGDSALYLCASSLEGQGETQYFGPGTRLLVL.

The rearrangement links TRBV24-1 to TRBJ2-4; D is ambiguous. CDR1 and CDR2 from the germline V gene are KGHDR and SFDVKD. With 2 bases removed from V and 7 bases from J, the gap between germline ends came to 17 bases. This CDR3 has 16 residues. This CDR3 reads CATSDSSLSPRNIQYF. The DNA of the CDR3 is TGTGCCACCAGTGATTCCAGTTTGTCCCCTAGGAACATTCAGTACTTC.

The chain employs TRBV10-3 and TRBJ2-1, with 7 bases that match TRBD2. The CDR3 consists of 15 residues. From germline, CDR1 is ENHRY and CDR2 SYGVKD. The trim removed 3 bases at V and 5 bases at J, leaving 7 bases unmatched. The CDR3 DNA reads TGTGCCATCAGTGAATTACTAGCGCGAGACAATGAGCAGTTCTTC. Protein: CAISELLARDNEQFF.

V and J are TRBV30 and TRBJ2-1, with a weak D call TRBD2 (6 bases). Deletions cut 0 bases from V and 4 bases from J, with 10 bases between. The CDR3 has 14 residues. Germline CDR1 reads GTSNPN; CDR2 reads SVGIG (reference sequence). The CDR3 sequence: CAWSVVRGYNEQFF. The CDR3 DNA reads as TGTGCCTGGAGTGTAGTTCGGGGGTACAATGAGCAGTTCTTC.

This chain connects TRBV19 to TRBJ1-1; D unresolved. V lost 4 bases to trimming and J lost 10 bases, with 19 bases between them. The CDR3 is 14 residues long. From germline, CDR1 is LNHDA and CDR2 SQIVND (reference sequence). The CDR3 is CASSTRLDTIGAFF. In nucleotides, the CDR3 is TGTGCCAGTAGTACCCGTCTCGACACAATTGGAGCTTTCTTT.

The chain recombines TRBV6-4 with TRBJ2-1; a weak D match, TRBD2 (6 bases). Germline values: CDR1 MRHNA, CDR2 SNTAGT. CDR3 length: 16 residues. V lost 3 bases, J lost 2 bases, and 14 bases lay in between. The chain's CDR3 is CASSESREFTYNEQFF. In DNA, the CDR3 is TGTGCCAGCAGTGAGTCACGGGAGTTCACCTACAATGAGCAGTTCTTC.

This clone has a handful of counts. This CDR3 is CASSLWPGRRDEKLFF. CDR3 sequence (DNA): TGTGCCAGCAGTTTATGGCCAGGGAGGCGAGATGAAAAACTGTTTTTT. This sequence joins TRBV27 and TRBJ1-4, with D possibly being TRBD1 (5 bases). From germline, CDR1 is MNHEY and CDR2 SMNVEV (reference sequence). The CDR3 loop spans 16 amino acids. Trimming took 1 base from V and 6 from J, leaving 15 bases between them.

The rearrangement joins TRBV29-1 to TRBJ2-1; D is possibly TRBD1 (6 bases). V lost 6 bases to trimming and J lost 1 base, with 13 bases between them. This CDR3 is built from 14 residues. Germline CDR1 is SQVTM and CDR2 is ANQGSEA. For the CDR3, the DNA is TGCAGCGTCGACAGGCCACTTTCCTACAATGAGCAGTTCTTC. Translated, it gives CSVDRPLSYNEQFF.

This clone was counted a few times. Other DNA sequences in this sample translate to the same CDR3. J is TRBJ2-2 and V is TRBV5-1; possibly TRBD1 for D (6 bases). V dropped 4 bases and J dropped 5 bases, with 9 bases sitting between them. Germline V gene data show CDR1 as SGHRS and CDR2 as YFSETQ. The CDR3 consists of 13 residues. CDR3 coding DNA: TGCGCCAGCAGCCCACAGGGAACCGGGGAGCTGTTTTTT. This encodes CASSPQGTGELFF.

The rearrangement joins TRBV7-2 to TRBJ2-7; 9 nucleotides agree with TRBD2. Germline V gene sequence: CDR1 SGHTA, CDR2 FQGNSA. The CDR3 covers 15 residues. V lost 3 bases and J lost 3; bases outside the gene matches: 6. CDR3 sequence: CASSFSPSGDYEQYF. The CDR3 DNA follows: TGTGCCAGCAGCTTTAGCCCTAGCGGGGACTACGAGCAGTACTTC.

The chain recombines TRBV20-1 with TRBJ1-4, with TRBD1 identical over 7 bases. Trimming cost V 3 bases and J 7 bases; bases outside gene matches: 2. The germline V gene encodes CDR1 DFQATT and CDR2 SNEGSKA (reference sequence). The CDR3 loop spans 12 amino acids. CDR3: CSASRGPEKLFF. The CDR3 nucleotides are TGCAGTGCTAGTAGGGGGCCTGAAAAACTGTTTTTT.

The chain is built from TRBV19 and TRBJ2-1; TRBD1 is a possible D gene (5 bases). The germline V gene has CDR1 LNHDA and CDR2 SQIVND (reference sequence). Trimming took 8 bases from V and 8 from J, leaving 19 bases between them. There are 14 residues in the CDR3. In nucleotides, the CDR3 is TGTGCCAGTCAAGCCGGGCCAGGGTACGATGAGCAGTTCTTC. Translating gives CASQAGPGYDEQFF.

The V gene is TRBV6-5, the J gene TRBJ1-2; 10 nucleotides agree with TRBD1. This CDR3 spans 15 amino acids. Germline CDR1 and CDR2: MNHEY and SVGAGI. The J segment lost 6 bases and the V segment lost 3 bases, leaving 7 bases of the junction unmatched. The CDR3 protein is CASSYTGTGVNGYTF. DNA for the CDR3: TGTGCCAGCAGTTATACCGGGACAGGGGTTAATGGCTACACCTTC.

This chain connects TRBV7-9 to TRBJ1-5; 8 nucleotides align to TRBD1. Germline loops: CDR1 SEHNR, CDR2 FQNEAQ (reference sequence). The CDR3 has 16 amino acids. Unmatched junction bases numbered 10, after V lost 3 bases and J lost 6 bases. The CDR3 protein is CASSLGTGPGGQPQHF. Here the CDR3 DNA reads TGTGCCAGCAGCTTGGGGACAGGCCCAGGCGGTCAGCCCCAGCATTTT.

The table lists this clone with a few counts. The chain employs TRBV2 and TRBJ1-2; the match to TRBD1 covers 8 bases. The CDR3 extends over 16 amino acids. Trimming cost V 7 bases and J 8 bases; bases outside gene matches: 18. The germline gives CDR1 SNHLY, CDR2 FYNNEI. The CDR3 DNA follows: TGTGCCAGCACCAGAAACAAGGCGGGCAGGGGGCTCGGCTACACCTTC. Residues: CASTRNKAGRGLGYTF.